This TCR beta chain was sequenced during a study of breast tumors, draining lymph nodes, adjacent tissues. The sample holds many counts of this clonotype. The antigen is unknown. An end of the junction differs from the germline gene, which may be a read error. The CDR3 contains 16 residues. Study-wide results and limits: That most tumor T cells come from lymph nodes remained unproven. Tumor repertoires ranked between lymph nodes and nontumor tissue in diversity, with V and J gene preferences. Most tumor T cells seemingly derive from lymph node, then expand in tumor.

TCRdb fed the multiplex PCR reads into MiXCR, producing one record per CDR3 protein. The sample includes approximately 190,000 distinct CDR3 sequences, around 33% of them seen just once. The lymph nodes were axillary draining lymph nodes from breast cancer patients. Material: axillary lymph node tissue. The chain links TRBV12-3 or TRBV12-4 to TRBJ2-1, with 11 bases identical to TRBD2. The clonotype originates from a female donor with breast cancer. Some clones in this sample may be carry-over from other donors' samples. The CDR3 region has the DNA TGTGCCAGCAGTTTAGGCCCCGGGGCTAGCGGGAGGCCCAGACTCTTC. It is translated as CASSLGPGASGRPRLF.